A selection of T cell receptor beta chains follows, all from one sample in a study of vaccination effects on CD4 cells after COVID-19. Their cognate antigens are unknown. Clones were read by immunoSEQ multiplex PCR, and TCRdb kept only the in-frame ones, dropping some. The sample shows around 66,000 clones, around three quarters of them seen only once. This material consisted of CD4+ T cells from PBMCs cultured with HCoV-OC43 spike peptides, taken before COVID-19 vaccination. Receptor source: a human donor who received a COVID-19 vaccine. Each CDR3 is given without its conserved first and last residue. The D gene is left open where the match is weak.

>NA|TRBV6-5
ANPGEEGTGDTQY
>NA|TRBV5-6
ASSLGPNQETQY
>NA|TRBV19
ASSRGTANTEAF
>NA|TRBV5-1
ASSGGRQETQY
>TRBD1|TRBV10-1
ASWSGGPKGGNTIY
>TRBD1|TRBV6-5
ASTTDPGTENTIY
>NA|TRBV29-1
SAKLISGYT
>NA|TRBV10-2
ASSESGRGSYGYT
>TRBD1|TRBV29-1
SVTLFQGASNEQF
>TRBD1|TRBV12-5
ASGLGQGTKNIQY
>TRBD2|TRBV11-2
ASSSAPSGVNEQF
>NA|TRBV28
ASTTWSGSDNSPLH
>NA|TRBV5-1
ASRVTSGELF
>NA|TRBV24-1
ATSDFDGFSYGYT
>NA|TRBV28
ASSQHGRTEKLF
>NA|TRBV9
ASSVFLDTQY
>NA|TRBV27
ASSSPGTYTGELF
>NA|TRBV7-9
ASRVHTTDTQY
>NA|TRBV5-1
ASSLTSPQETQY
>NA|TRBV19
ASSIAGITGEQF
>NA|TRBV6-2/TRBV6-3
ASSPGGALQPQH
>NA|TRBV12-3/TRBV12-4
ASSPGYTPLH
>TRBD2|TRBV5-1
ASSLLAGGPETQY
>NA|TRBV5-4
ASSPTWGDTQY
>NA|TRBV11-2
ASSLDLRRRLGEKLF
>TRBD2|TRBV20-1
SASSGGAINEQF
>NA|TRBV18
ASSPGWGKNIQY
>TRBD2|TRBV19
ASRSSGGPAKNIQY
>TRBD1|TRBV6-5
ASDSGGTNEKLF
>TRBD2|TRBV24-1
ATSPRLAGDYNEQF
>TRBD1|TRBV5-8
ASSSGTGERQPQH
>NA|TRBV19
ASSIDRSNQPQH
>NA|TRBV29-1
SVARTTGLTANYGYT
>NA|TRBV7-9
ASSFQENTEAF
>NA|TRBV4-1
ASSQDTFRGLTNTGELF
>NA|TRBV15
ATSRDGGIGTDTQY
>NA|TRBV5-4
ASSLQGSGGGYT
>NA|TRBV6-4
ASSRDPSTGELF
>TRBD1|TRBV29-1
SVGQGSQETQY
>NA|TRBV9
ASSVAGGPNSGNTIY
>NA|TRBV29-1
RGGGGGGELF